The 17 T cell receptor beta chains in this list originate from one sample, sequenced in a study of fetal regulatory T cell absence and autoimmunity. Generated by immunoSEQ multiplex PCR, the TCRdb table keeps only in-frame clones and is missing some. The sample lists 95,000 to 100,000 clones, 72% occurring once. Sequencing was done on a sample of pancreas tissue. Receptors were obtained from a male donor with IPEX syndrome.

The chain has TRBV2 and TRBJ2-3; weak D call: TRBD2 (5 bases). The length of the CDR3 is 12 residues. CDR1 and CDR2 (germline): SNHLY, FYNNEI. With 8 bases removed from V and 3 bases from J, the gap between germline ends came to 9 bases. Written as DNA, the CDR3 is TGTGCCAGCGGGAGCTCGACAGATACGCAGTATTTT. Translated, it gives CASGSSTDTQYF.

This clone was recorded a few times. The chain links TRBV11-2 to TRBJ2-7; 9 bases align to TRBD1. Germline-derived CDR1 and CDR2 are SGHAT and FQNNGV. The CDR3 has 16 residues. The V and J ends lost 0 bases and 4 bases, in that order; junction bases with no gene match: 7. DNA for the CDR3: TGTGCCAGCAGCTTAGATCTGGGACAGGGAGAGTACGAGCAGTACTTC. Its protein is CASSLDLGQGEYEQYF.

The CDR3 protein is CASSQESMGRKGYTF. As DNA, the CDR3 is TGCGCCAGCAGCCAAGAGAGCATGGGAAGAAAGGGCTACACCTTC. V gene TRBV4-1 combines with J gene TRBJ1-2, with no clear D. Per germline, CDR1 MGHRA and CDR2 YSYEKL. This CDR3 comprises 15 residues. V was clipped by 0 bases and J by 8 bases, with 16 bases between them.

DNA for the CDR3: TGTGCCAGCAGCCCGGACAGGGGGGGGTACTACGAGCAGTACTTC. Amino acid sequence: CASSPDRGGYYEQYF. The V and J genes are TRBV7-8 and TRBJ2-7, with 10 positions matching TRBD1. The V and J ends lost 5 bases and 3 bases, in that order; junction bases with no gene match: 7. CDR1 and CDR2 from the germline V gene are SGHVS and FQNEAQ. The CDR3 sequence is 15 residues long.

Only one count was recorded for this clone. The chain combines TRBV19 with TRBJ1-1; D is unclear. The CDR3 runs to 14 residues. V lost 6 bases and J 6 bases, leaving 17 bases between the germline ends. The germline CDR1 and CDR2 sequences are LNHDA and SQIVND (reference sequence). As DNA, the CDR3 is TGTGCCAGTAGGAGGAGTGGCGAGTATGCTGAAGCTTTCTTT. Translated: CASRRSGEYAEAFF.

The genes are TRBV14 and TRBJ2-1; D perhaps matches TRBD1 (5 bases). CDR3 length: 14 residues. Looked up from germline, CDR1 is SGHDN and CDR2 is FVKESK. Trimming took 1 base from V and 6 from J, leaving 10 bases between them. The CDR3 region has the DNA TGTGCCAGCAGCCAAGGGATCAGGGTCAATGAGCAGTTCTTC. Its protein product is CASSQGIRVNEQFF.

This chain connects TRBV30 to TRBJ2-1, with D uncertain. Germline V gives CDR1 GTSNPN, CDR2 SVGIG (reference sequence). Trimming stripped 4 bases from V and 5 bases from J, with 15 bases between. The CDR3 runs to 14 residues. CDR3 DNA: TGTGCCTGGAAACTCGAAGGCGGCCACAATGAGCAGTTCTTC. This codes for CAWKLEGGHNEQFF. Combining the CDR3 with reference TRBV30 and TRBJ2-1 gives the whole variable domain SQTIHQWPATLVQPVGSPLSLECTVEGTSNPNLYWYRQAAGRGLQLLFYSVGIGQISSEVPQNLSASRPQDRQFILSSKKLLLSDSGFYLCAWKLEGGHNEQFFGPGTRLTVL.

CDR3 nucleotides: TGTGCCAGCTCACCGATCCGGGACAGGGGAAACGAGCAGTACTTC. This sequence encodes CASSPIRDRGNEQYF. The genes are TRBV18 and TRBJ2-7; 10 positions match TRBD1. Germline CDR1 and CDR2: KGHSH and LQKENI. V lost 3 bases to trimming and J lost 5 bases; unmatched junction nucleotides: 7. The CDR3 has 15 residues.

The J gene is TRBJ2-7, the V gene TRBV27, with TRBD1 matching over 10 bases. The V gene's germline CDR1 is MNHEY and CDR2 SMNVEV (reference sequence). The CDR3 sequence is 14 residues long. V was clipped by 4 bases and J by 2 bases; unmatched bases: 2. As DNA, the CDR3 is TGTGCCAGCAGTTATGGGACAGGGGCCTACGAGCAGTACTTC. Its translation is CASSYGTGAYEQYF.

J is TRBJ1-2 and V is TRBV6-6; 8 bases agree with TRBD1. The CDR3 length is 14 residues. In germline, CDR1 is MNHNY, CDR2 SVGAGI (reference sequence). V was pared by 2 bases and J by 12 bases, with 11 bases of the junction left unmatched. The CDR3 loop reads CASSYTLIGQGHTF. As DNA, the CDR3 is TGTGCCAGCAGTTACACCCTAATTGGACAGGGTCACACCTTC.

This sequence joins TRBV20-1 and TRBJ1-1, with TRBD1 matching over 8 bases. Trimming cost V 6 bases and J 11 bases; bases outside gene matches: 8. CDR3 length: 11 amino acids. Germline V CDR1 and CDR2: DFQATT, SNEGSKA (reference sequence). The CDR3 sequence: CSARTGWRAFF. CDR3 in DNA: TGCAGTGCCAGGACAGGGTGGCGGGCTTTCTTT.

J is TRBJ2-5 and V is TRBV23-1; TRBD2 matches at 7 bases. TRBV23-1 counts as an open reading frame of uncertain function. CDR3 length: 15 residues. Trimming cost V 10 bases and J 5 bases; bases outside gene matches: 16. In DNA, the CDR3 is TGCGCCACCAACGGGGGGTCGGGAGGTAGGGAGACCCAGTACTTC. Translating gives CATNGGSGGRETQYF.

CDR3 in amino acids: CASSLMSTRQETQYF. In nucleotides, the CDR3 is TGTGCCAGCAGCTTGATGTCCACCAGACAAGAGACCCAGTACTTC. The chain is built from TRBV5-8 and TRBJ2-5; D unresolved. V was pared by 1 base and J by 2 bases, with 12 bases between. The V gene's germline CDR1 is SGHTS and CDR2 YDEGEE. The CDR3 extends over 15 amino acids.

The gene calls are TRBV30 and TRBJ1-2, with unresolved D. The CDR3 totals 12 residues. The ends were cut back, 0 bases at V and 2 bases at J, with 4 bases in the middle. Germline CDR1 reads GTSNPN; CDR2 reads SVGIG (reference sequence). The CDR3 loop is CAWSVLNYGYTF. The CDR3 DNA sequence: TGTGCCTGGAGTGTACTCAACTATGGCTACACCTTC.

V is TRBV4-3 and J is TRBJ2-2; 11 bases agree with TRBD2. J was trimmed by 4 bases and V by 3 bases; bases with no gene match: 4. This CDR3 has 16 amino acids. From germline, CDR1 is LGHNA and CDR2 YSLEER. The CDR3, as DNA: TGCGCCAGCAGCCAGATAGGACTAGCGGGCACCGGGGAGCTGTTTTTT. This codes for CASSQIGLAGTGELFF.

The V gene is TRBV25-1, the J gene TRBJ2-5, with 7 bases identical to TRBD1. This CDR3 is 15 amino acids long. Germline V gene data show CDR1 as MGHDK and CDR2 as SYGVNS. J was trimmed by 2 bases and V by 6 bases; bases with no gene match: 9. Written as DNA, the CDR3 is TGTGCCAGCAGCCCCGGGGACAGCACTCAAGAGACCCAGTACTTC. Translated: CASSPGDSTQETQYF.

The CDR3, as DNA: TGTGCCTGGAGTGTACTCCTTTTGGGCCAGCCCCAGCATTTT. Protein sequence: CAWSVLLLGQPQHF. The chain couples TRBV30 to TRBJ1-5, with no clear D. CDR3 size: 14 residues. CDR1 and CDR2 (germline): GTSNPN, SVGIG (reference sequence). Trimming took off 0 bases at V and 7 bases at J, with 13 bases between the two ends.